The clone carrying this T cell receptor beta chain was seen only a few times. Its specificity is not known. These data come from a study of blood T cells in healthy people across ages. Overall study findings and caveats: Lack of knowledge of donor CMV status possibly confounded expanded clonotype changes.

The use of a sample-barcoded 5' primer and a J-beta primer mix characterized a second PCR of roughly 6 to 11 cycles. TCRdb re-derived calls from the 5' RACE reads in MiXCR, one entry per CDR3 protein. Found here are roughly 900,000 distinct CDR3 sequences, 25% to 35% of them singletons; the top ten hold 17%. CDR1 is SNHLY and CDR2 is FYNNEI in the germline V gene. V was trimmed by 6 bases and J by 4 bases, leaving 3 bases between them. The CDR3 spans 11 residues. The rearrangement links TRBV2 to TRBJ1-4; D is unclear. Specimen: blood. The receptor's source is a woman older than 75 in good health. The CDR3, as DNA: TGTGCCAGCAGGGGTAATGAAAAACTGTTTTTT. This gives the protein CASRGNEKLFF.